This TCR beta chain came from a study of blood T cell repertoires in COVID-19. Across about two dozen US areas, participants ranged in age from about 18 to 90 years. CDR3 length: 14 amino acids. Per germline, CDR1 LNHDA and CDR2 SQIVND (reference sequence). V gave up 3 bases and J gave up 6 bases, with 14 bases separating them. Measured with immunoSEQ multiplex PCR; TCRdb has only the in-frame clones, and not every one. The repertoire holds about 160,000 clones, with roughly 80% as singletons. Sequenced: PBMCs or T cells enriched from blood (not recorded which). This chain connects TRBV19 to TRBJ1-2; D remains ambiguous. This receptor was identified in a woman aged 50 to 65 who had recovered from COVID-19. This CDR3 reads CASSIAGVQNGYTF. CDR3 coding DNA: TGTGCCAGTAGTATCGCCGGGGTCCAGAATGGCTACACCTTC.